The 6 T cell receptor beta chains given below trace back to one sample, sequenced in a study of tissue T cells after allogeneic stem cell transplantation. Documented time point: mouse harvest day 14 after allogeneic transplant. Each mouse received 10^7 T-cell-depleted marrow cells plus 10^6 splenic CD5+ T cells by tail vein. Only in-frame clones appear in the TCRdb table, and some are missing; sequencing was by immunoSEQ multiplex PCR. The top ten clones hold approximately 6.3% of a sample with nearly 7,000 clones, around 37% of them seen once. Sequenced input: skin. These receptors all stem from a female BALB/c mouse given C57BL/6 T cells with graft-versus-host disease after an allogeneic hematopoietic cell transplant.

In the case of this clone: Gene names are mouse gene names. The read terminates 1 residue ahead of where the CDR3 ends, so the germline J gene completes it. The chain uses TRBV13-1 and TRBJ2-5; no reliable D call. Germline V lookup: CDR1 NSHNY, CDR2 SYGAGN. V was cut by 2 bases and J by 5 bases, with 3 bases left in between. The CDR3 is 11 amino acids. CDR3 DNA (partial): TGTGCCAGCAGTGACAGAGACACCCAGTAC. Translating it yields CASSDRDTQY. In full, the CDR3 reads CASSDRDTQYF.

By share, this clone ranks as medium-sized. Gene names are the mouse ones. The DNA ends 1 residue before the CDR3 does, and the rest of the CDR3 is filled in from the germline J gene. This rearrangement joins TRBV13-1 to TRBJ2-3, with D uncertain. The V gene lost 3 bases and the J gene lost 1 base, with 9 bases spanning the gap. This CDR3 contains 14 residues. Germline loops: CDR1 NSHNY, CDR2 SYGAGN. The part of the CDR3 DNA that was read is TGTGCCAGCAGTGGTCCCTCCCGTGCAGAAACGCTGTAT. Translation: CASSGPSRAETLY. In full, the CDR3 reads CASSGPSRAETLYF.

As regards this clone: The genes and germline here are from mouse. The CDR3 protein is CASSRLGGRQNTLYF. CDR3 bases read: TGTGCCAGCAGTAGACTGGGGGGGCGTCAAAACACCTTGTAC. This sequence joins TRBV26 and TRBJ2-4; TRBD2 matches at 12 bases. The read gets to within 1 residue of the CDR3 end, and the germline J gene fills in the rest. With V trimmed by 5 bases and J by 1 base, 1 base remained unmatched. Germline values: CDR1 KGHPV, CDR2 FQNQEV (reference sequence). This CDR3 has 15 amino acids.

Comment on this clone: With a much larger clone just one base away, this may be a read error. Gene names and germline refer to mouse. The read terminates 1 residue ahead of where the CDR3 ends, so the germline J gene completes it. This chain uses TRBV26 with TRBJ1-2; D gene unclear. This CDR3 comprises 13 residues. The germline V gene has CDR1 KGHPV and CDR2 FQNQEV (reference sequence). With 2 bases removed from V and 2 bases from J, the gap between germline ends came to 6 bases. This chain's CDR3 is CASSLTQNSDYTF. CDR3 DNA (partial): TGTGCCAGCAGTCTGACACAGAACTCCGACTACACC. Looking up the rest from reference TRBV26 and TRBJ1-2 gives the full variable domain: NSKVIQTPRYLVKGQGQKAKMRCIPEKGHPVVFWYQQNKNNEFKFLINFQNQEVLQQIDMTEKRFSAECPSNSPCSLEIQSSEAGDSALYLCASSLTQNSDYTFGSGTRLLVI.

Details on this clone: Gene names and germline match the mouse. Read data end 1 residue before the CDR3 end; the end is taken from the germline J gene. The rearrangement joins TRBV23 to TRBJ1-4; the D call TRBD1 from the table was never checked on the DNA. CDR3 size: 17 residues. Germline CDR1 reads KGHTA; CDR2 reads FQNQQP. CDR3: CSSSQSGQGATNERLFF. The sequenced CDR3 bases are TGCTCCAGCAGTCAATCGGGACAGGGGGCGACCAACGAAAGATTATTT.

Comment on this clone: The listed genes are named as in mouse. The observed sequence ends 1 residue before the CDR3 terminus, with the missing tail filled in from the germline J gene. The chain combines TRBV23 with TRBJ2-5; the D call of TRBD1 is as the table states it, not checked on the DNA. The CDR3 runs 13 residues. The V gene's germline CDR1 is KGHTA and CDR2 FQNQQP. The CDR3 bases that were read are TGCTCCAGCAGTCGCAGGGGGCAAGACACCCAGTAC. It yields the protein CSSSRRGQDTQY. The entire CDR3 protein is CSSSRRGQDTQYF. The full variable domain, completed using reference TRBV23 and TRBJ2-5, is DAAVTQKPRYLIKMKGQEAEMKCIPEKGHTAVFWYQQKQSKELKFLIYFQNQQPLDQIDMVKERFSAVCPSSSLCSLGIRTCEAEDSALYLCSSSRRGQDTQYFGPGTRLLVL.